This T cell receptor (beta chain) was recovered during a study of T cell responses to AZD1222 COVID-19 vaccine listed by TCRdb under 2021. Context from the whole study: Because spike-specific TCR depth and breadth did not differ between the two schedules, AZD1222 recipients who got a second dose at roughly 4 weeks were pooled with those who got a second dose at roughly 12 weeks. A total of 233 trial participants underwent TCR sequencing, of whom 207 had received two doses of AZD1222 and about 25 had received two doses of the MenACWY control vaccine. Enrollment into the trials was organized by age into subgroups of 18-55, 56-69 and 70-plus years, and those subgroups contained approximately 150, 30 and 60 TCR-sequenced participants, respectively.

The germline V gene yields MNHNS for CDR1 and SASEGT for CDR2. Trimming at the junction amounts to 3 bases on V and 8 bases on J, and the germline ends lie 13 bases apart. The CDR3 covers 13 residues, taking in both the cysteine and the phenylalanine. Of all the DNA, just the CDR3 is kept, 39 bases in frame from base 1. Per the publication, the time point label means: baseline before first vaccination. Vaccinee samples came from UK trials COV001 and COV002, including a single-blind randomized controlled phase 2/3 trial of AZD1222 (ChAdOx1 nCoV-19) in healthy adults. For TCRbeta chain sequencing, PBMC samples were collected from trial participants at day 0 and at day 28 after the second dose. What the research found in general, with its limitations: After two AZD1222 doses, both the breadth and the depth of spike-specific TCRs were significantly higher than at day 0 and than in MenACWY recipients. The 56-69-year group was small, and its depth increase did not reach significance, likely because of low power. The whole spike protein was spanned by vaccine-associated CD4 TCRs, and dominant responses were seen in regions 160-218 and 743-854. Only five or six AZD1222 recipients were SARS-CoV-2 seropositive at baseline, limiting conclusions about previously exposed vaccinees. Epitopes outside the regions mutated in the B.1.351 and B.1.1.7 variants were reportedly recognized by nearly half of the unique spike-specific TCRs. Participants were mostly white British, with more females than males. The authors suggested clonal diversity may have been underestimated. Because no day 14 peak-response samples were available, the repertoires could be characterized only after the peak T cell response.

The CDR3 regions of human TCRbeta chains were analyzed by immunosequencing. Turning to the authors' computational methods: Repertoire TCRs were matched against a reference library of SARS-CoV-2-specific TCRs generated with the MIRA antigen-specificity platform. Breadth was defined as the fraction of unique TCRs that were SARS-CoV-2-associated. Depth was defined as the fraction of total T cells that were SARS-CoV-2-associated. Using the MIRA data, every spike-specific TCR was mapped to the spike region that the TCR reacted to and assigned to either a CD4 or a CD8 class. Log10-transformed breadth and depth values were compared by one-way ANOVA with Sidak's multiple comparisons tests. TCRdb mirrors the immuneACCESS table, restricted to in-frame sequences. Some clones are absent from its copies; in checked studies, under half trace to an unresolved V gene, and the reason for the others is unknown. From that table come the V and J calls and clone size; the DNA was used to work out D and trimming. The sample contains 20,000 to 25,000 clones, roughly 82% of them found a single time. The ten largest clones represent around 43% of the sample.

Comment on this clone: Its antigen remains undetermined. No base quality values were provided; no much bigger clone lies one nucleotide off.

The sample was peripheral blood, taken on day 0 of AZD1222 vaccination. The V and J genes are TRBV6-1 and TRBJ1-1; perhaps TRBD1 is the D gene, with 6 bases matching. The TCR originated in an adult in good health. In nucleotides, the sequence is TGTGCCAGCAGTGATCTAACCGGGACAGAAGCTTTCTTT. This is translated as CASSDLTGTEAFF.